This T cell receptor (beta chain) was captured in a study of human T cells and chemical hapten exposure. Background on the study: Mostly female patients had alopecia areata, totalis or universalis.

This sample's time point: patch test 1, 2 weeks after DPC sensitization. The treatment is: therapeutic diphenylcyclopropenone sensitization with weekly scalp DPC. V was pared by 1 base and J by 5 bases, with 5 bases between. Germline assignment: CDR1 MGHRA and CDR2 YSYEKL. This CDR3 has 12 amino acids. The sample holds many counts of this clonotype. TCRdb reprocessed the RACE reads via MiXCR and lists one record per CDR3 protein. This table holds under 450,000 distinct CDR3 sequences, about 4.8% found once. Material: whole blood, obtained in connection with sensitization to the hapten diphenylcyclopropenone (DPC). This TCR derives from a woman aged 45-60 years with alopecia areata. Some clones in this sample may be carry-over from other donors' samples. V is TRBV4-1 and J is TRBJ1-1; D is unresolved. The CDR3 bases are TGCGCCAGCAGCCAAGGTTTAACTGAAGCTTTCTTT. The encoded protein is CASSQGLTEAFF.